This T cell receptor beta chain emerged from a study of glioma-infiltrating T cells. V lost 5 bases and J lost 4; bases outside the gene matches: 16. This CDR3 is 18 amino acids long. Germline V CDR1 and CDR2: SGHVS, FQNEAQ. On this clonotype: Its antigen is undetermined.

Study-wide results and caveats: Non-neoplastic patients had below-expected tissue-blood divergence, while all gliomas exceeded expectation. Only very few CDR3 sequences appeared in both tissue and blood.

TCR alpha and beta CDR3 regions were amplified from RNA using iRepertoire nested multiplex PCR. TCRdb reprocessed the multiplex PCR reads via MiXCR and lists one record per CDR3 protein. Among around 130,000 distinct CDR3 sequences listed, approximately 26% were seen once. The chain is built from TRBV7-8 and TRBJ2-3; 9 nucleotides agree with TRBD1. This TCR was sampled from a human donor with low-grade glioma or glioblastoma, undergoing nonglioma brain surgery, or in good health (not recorded which). The source material was glioma tissue, nonneoplastic brain tissue, or PBMCs (not recorded which). The CDR3 nucleotides read TGTGCCAGCAGCCCCTTAGGGGGGACAGGGCAACCTGCAGATACGCAGTATTTT. This gives the protein CASSPLGGTGQPADTQYF.